The present T cell receptor beta chain was sequenced within a study of blood T cells in healthy people across ages. Trimming at V came to 3 bases and at J to 8 bases, leaving 6 bases not matched to a gene. Germline CDR1 reads SEHNR; CDR2 reads FQNEAQ (reference sequence). The CDR3 runs to 14 residues. This clonotype was seen more than once but under ten times. With a J-beta primer mix and a sample-barcoded 5' primer, a second PCR ran 7 to 11 cycles. Each cDNA molecule, via a template-switch adaptor with 12 random nucleotides, was tagged. TCRdb independently ran MiXCR on the 5' RACE reads; one entry per CDR3 protein. This sample has about 570,000 distinct CDR3 sequences; 25% to 30% occur once, and the top ten carry under 20%. Extractions gave at least 5.5 micrograms of total RNA per sample.

The chain carries TRBV7-9 and TRBJ1-4; TRBD1 aligns across 7 bases. This sequence originates from a woman in her 70s in good health. What was sequenced was blood. CDR3 in DNA: TGTGCCAGCAGCTTGACAGGGACGGGCGAAAAACTGTTTTTT. It yields the protein CASSLTGTGEKLFF.